This T cell receptor beta chain was identified during a study of shared clonotypes between healthy human individuals. Study context: The donor group consisted of a couple of women and a few men, aged 18 to 49. Per donor, CD8 memory used one plate, CD8 naive used two, CD4 memory used three and CD4 naive used three. Study conclusions and caveats: Estimated richness was generally greater in naive than memory subsets.

Naive CD8 isolation took CD45RO-negative cells positively selected for CCR7 and excluded terminally differentiated effector memory CD45RA+ cells. The length of the CDR3 is 15 residues. CDR1 is SQVTM, CDR2 ANQGSEA, per germline. V was pared by 6 bases and J by 0 bases, with 18 bases between. Concerning this clone: No antigen is known for it.

Clones were read by immunoSEQ multiplex PCR, and TCRdb kept only the in-frame ones, dropping some. Of 600,000 or so clones detected, around 96% appear once; the ten largest clones hold around 0.11%. The gene calls are TRBV29-1 and TRBJ2-7; D may be TRBD1 (7 bases). This receptor was identified in a woman in her 30s in good health. The sequenced sample was naive CD8+ T cells sorted from blood. The CDR3 is CSVSGGRTPSYEQYF. The CDR3 DNA reads as TGCAGCGTCTCAGGGGGGCGGACCCCCTCCTACGAGCAGTACTTC.